Below, 3 T cell receptor beta chains from the same sample are listed, as sequenced in a study of cytomegalovirus exposure and HLA in healthy donors. The PCR made use of 60 Vbeta and 13 Jbeta primers. TCRdb's table, derived via immunoSEQ multiplex PCR, lists solely in-frame clones and lacks some. The sample lists 100,000 to 150,000 clones, roughly four fifths occurring once. The sequencing input was PBMCs. The receptors originated from a woman aged 45 to 65 in good health and CMV-seropositive.

The chain is built from TRBV19 and TRBJ2-1; D not resolved. CDR1 LNHDA and CDR2 SQIVND come from the germline V gene (reference sequence). Trimming removed 5 bases at V and 8 bases at J, with 16 bases between. The CDR3 has 14 residues. CDR3 residues: CASSRSTFMDEQFF. For the CDR3, the DNA is TGTGCCAGTAGTCGGAGCACCTTTATGGATGAGCAGTTCTTC.

This CDR3 reads CASSLEPHSNQPQHF. As DNA, the CDR3 is TGCGCCAGCAGCTTGGAACCACATAGCAATCAGCCCCAGCATTTT. The chain employs TRBV5-1 and TRBJ1-5; D gene unclear. Germline CDR1 is SGHRS and CDR2 is YFSETQ. The V gene lost 0 bases and the J gene lost 0 bases, with 7 bases spanning the gap. The CDR3 length is 15 residues.

This chain uses TRBV5-1 with TRBJ2-3; 8 nucleotides align to TRBD2. The CDR3 spans 15 residues. The ends lost 6 bases at V and 5 bases at J; junction bases unmatched: 11. Per the germline V gene, CDR1 is SGHRS and CDR2 is YFSETQ. CDR3 region: CASTMRGVRGDTQYF. CDR3 DNA: TGCGCCAGCACCATGCGGGGGGTTCGAGGAGATACGCAGTATTTT.